This section outlines one TCR beta chain sequence together with its context. No antigen is known for it. Base-call qualities are not available, and no considerably larger clone is one nucleotide away. The data stem from a study of cytomegalovirus exposure and HLA in healthy donors (dated by TCRdb to about 2017). With regard to the full study: An earlier analysis of under 600 of the donors reported about 250 Gb of sequence data and 117 million unique TCR beta sequences from some 180 million T cells. Alongside the repertoire data, information on donor age, sex, ethnicity and CMV serostatus was compiled. HLA typing covered class I and class II loci at four-digit resolution. A few DR-DQ haplotypes were handled as single units for association and clustering because linkage in the cohort was strong. In a later analysis, previously published TCR beta repertoires from 500 to 750 donors were re-analyzed and high-resolution HLA genotyping was added so that TCR occurrence patterns could be studied. An earlier analysis of around 580 of the donors used high-throughput TCR beta sequencing to judge whether each TCR beta V gene segment behaved as functional or pseudogenic. Typing coverage varied by locus: roughly 620-640 donors for A, B, C, DRB1 and DQB1; roughly 520 for DQA1; 600 to 610 for DPA1; some 470 for DPB1. Approximately 310 gigabases of sequencing data and approximately 92 million unique TCR sequences made up an early release that covered approximately 700 HLA-typed donors. Along with the approximately 650-subject first cohort, a separate validation cohort of roughly 110 different subjects was used. Genome-wide SNP genotypes for about 65% of the roughly 670 donors were used in a later genetic analysis, which treated that subset as a discovery cohort. Across around 400 genotyped donors of the cohort, an average of roughly 250,000 unique TCR beta nucleotide sequences per donor were sequenced, and roughly a sixth of those sequences were non-productive. The study used immunosequencing to profile the T cell repertoires of some 600 subjects and linked those repertoires to cytomegalovirus serostatus. The study was designed to test whether signatures of past pathogen exposure could be identified by cataloging public T cell receptors. Rather than using new phenotypic data, the later analysis identified candidate immune exposures from TCR beta sequences and from how often those sequences occurred across donors. Of the roughly 400 genotyped donors, over 65% fell in the genetic ancestry cluster associated with self-reported Caucasian donors. All discovery cohort repertoires had been generated using a single sequencing platform. To predict cytomegalovirus infection status, the study brought together high-throughput TCR immunosequencing, statistical association of individual TCRs with disease status, and machine learning.

Beyond this particular receptor, the publication reports: A later genetic analysis associated a missense DCLRE1C variant with V-gene and J-gene trimming of TCR beta chains, and an independent cohort replicated the association. Correlated functional status among segregating V segments might be attributable to linkage disequilibrium, but an unknown experimental factor could not be ruled out. The only immune exposure information available for the cohort was CMV serostatus. Some 16 rarely observed V segments, including chromosome 9 orphons, were excluded from the earlier analysis of a few hundred of the donors because counts were too low. In this cohort, only TCR beta chains were sequenced, and detectable features were limited by the absence of alpha or paired-chain data. In vitro tests confirmed that three of the cytomegalovirus-associated TCR beta chains recognize cytomegalovirus antigens. The study listed approximately 160 TCR beta chains as associated with cytomegalovirus. A later analysis found that TCR association rates varied across HLA loci, with DRB1 alleles showing the most associated TCRs and HLA-C alleles the fewest. Compared with equally common non-associated chains, HLA-associated TCR beta chains in a later analysis were more clonally expanded and had lower generation probabilities. Cytomegalovirus status was reported to be diagnosed by the classifier with high specificity and sensitivity in both the original and validation cohorts. Most TCR sequences were observed very rarely across donors, whereas some public TCRs were present in many individuals. It was suggested by the authors that the approach could potentially be generalized to other disease states and immunological phenotypes. Because the 87-base-pair reads could not distinguish some IMGT-functional V segments, including TRBV6-2 and TRBV6-3, those segments were excluded. A further reported finding was that TCR beta sequences accurately predicted the HLA-A and HLA-B alleles for most subjects in the first cohort. In a later genetic analysis, fewer N-insertions in productive TCRs were reported among donors in an Asian-associated ancestry cluster than the roughly 640-donor mean. In a later analysis, several top co-occurrence clusters were reported to appear linked to parvovirus B19, influenza, CMV and Epstein-Barr virus. Assigning TCR associations to individual alleles was difficult when HLA alleles, especially DR and DQ, strongly co-occurred. Broadly in line with IMGT annotations, most TCR beta V segments showed up in productive rearrangements about 87% or about 30% of the time in an earlier analysis of 587 of the donors. Most CMV-associated TCR beta chains appeared to be HLA-restricted in a later analysis, and the HLA associations seemed to be driven largely by CMV exposure. The sequencing pipeline was judged likely to have produced a cluster of highly shared sequence variants as a technical artifact. Because some donors lacked HLA typing at each locus, the association tests relied only on the typed subset. Presence/absence analyses assumed roughly uniform sequencing depth across donors, an assumption that may not hold. At a false discovery rate of 0.05, a later analysis linked 16,951 TCR beta sequences to specific HLA alleles.

Germline trimming amounts to 4 bases on V and 3 bases on J, with 6 as the count of junction bases outside the gene matches. From its cysteine to its phenylalanine, the CDR3 spans 15 amino acids. Only the CDR3 DNA is retained, 45 bases long and in frame from the first base. As encoded in the germline V gene, CDR1 is ENHRY while CDR2 is SYGVKD. The cohort consisted of fewer than 700 healthy bone marrow donors. All cohort members were sampled while nominally healthy, although unrecorded immune exposures were likely present. The donor was CMV seronegative and was included in the group of approximately 350 seronegative cohort members. Each donor provided a peripheral blood sample, and peripheral blood mononuclear cells were used for TCR beta sequencing. The Qiagen DNeasy Blood Extraction Kit was used to extract genomic DNA from the blood cell samples. The library was prepared using the immunoSEQ multiplex PCR assay. For the multiplex PCR, a mixture combining 60 forward primers for TCR Vbeta segments and 13 reverse primers for TCR Jbeta segments was used. The CDR3 region of rearranged TCR beta genes was amplified from genomic DNA with a multiplex PCR assay. The Illumina HiSeq System was used to sequence the amplified TCR beta libraries as 87-base-pair reads. Concerning the study's data processing: A later analysis tallied 75 million to 95 million unique TCR beta chains across the 666 repertoires, and around 10 million of those chains were shared by two or more donors. A nearest-neighbor algorithm error-corrected the raw reads and collapsed the reads into unique sequences, merging closely related sequences to remove PCR and sequencing errors. To assign V, D and J gene segments, CDR3 sequences were aligned to IMGT reference sequences. For a sequence to be retained, a match of at least six nucleotides to both a V gene segment and a J gene segment was required. Rearrangements were classified as productive when the CDR3 lacked stop codons and remained in frame with V and J, and all other rearrangements were classified as non-productive. Following IMGT convention, CDR3 was defined as the stretch from the second conserved V-encoded cysteine up to the conserved J-encoded phenylalanine. The earlier analysis of 587 of the donors excluded sequences that lacked an unambiguous match to a single V gene segment. An earlier analysis of 587 of the donors called V segments functional above 56.7% productive rearrangements and segregating when the between-donor standard deviation exceeded 5%. A statistical classification framework was built for diagnosing cytomegalovirus status from the catalog of TCR beta chain sequences. A later analysis assigned V and J genes by comparing TCR nucleotide sequences with IMGT/GENE-DB human TR gene sequences. In a later analysis, CDR3 sequences and most-parsimonious VDJ recombination scenarios were assigned using the TCRdist pipeline. In a later analysis, each TCR beta chain was defined by its CDR3 amino acid sequence together with its V-gene family, and reads lacking a unique V-gene family were excluded. A later analysis removed over 500 highly shared, low-generation-probability nucleotide sequences to deal with suspected cross-contamination and a sequencing artifact. A later analysis calculated a clonal expansion index for each public chain from normalized within-repertoire ranks of inferred template counts. In a later analysis, generation probabilities were computed using a VDJ recombination model fitted to out-of-frame rearrangements, and the results were checked against IGoR. Hypergeometric tests were used in a later analysis to score TCR-TCR, TCR-HLA and TCR-CMV co-occurrence, with a repertoire-size bias correction applied to the TCR pairs. In a later analysis, false discovery rates were estimated by permuting HLA or CMV assignments 20 times. A later analysis grouped co-occurring TCRs with DBSCAN, adding TCRdist sequence similarity when clustering within HLA-allele-positive subsets. Co-occurrence clustering excluded repertoires with fewer than 30,000 or more than 120,000 public chains, plus five with anomalous nucleotide sharing. The clones in this table, taken by TCRdb from immuneACCESS, are in-frame only. Not every clone is retained; where verified, under half of the shortfall comes from an unresolved V gene, and the cause of the rest is unknown. That table furnishes V, J and clone size, whereas the DNA furnished D and trimming. Here the sample has 210,000 or so clones; roughly four fifths occur a single time. Jointly, the top ten make up about 0.2% of the sample.

The source material was PBMCs. The V and J segments used are TRBV10-3 and TRBJ2-3, with TRBD1 identical over 8 junction bases. This TCR was sampled from a girl aged 2-10 years in good health and CMV-seronegative. CDR3 sequence: CAISVGTGKTDTQYF. In nucleotide form, the sequence is TGTGCCATCAGTGTTGGGACAGGAAAAACAGATACGCAGTATTTT.